This TCR beta chain comes out of a study of T cell responses to AZD1222 COVID-19 vaccine (dated by TCRdb to about 2021). A note on the overall study: TCR sequencing covered over 230 trial participants: some 210 given two doses of AZD1222 and approximately 26 given two doses of MenACWY control vaccine. Trial participants were enrolled into age subgroups of 18-55, 56-69 and 70-plus years, which contained about 160, 30 and 59 TCR-sequenced participants, respectively. Overall results and qualifications from the work: Because no samples from the day 14 peak response were available, repertoires could be characterized only after the peak T cell response. Conclusions about previously exposed vaccinees were limited because only six or seven AZD1222 recipients were SARS-CoV-2 seropositive at baseline. Participants were mostly white British, with more females than males. The authors suggested clonal diversity may have been underestimated. Epitopes outside the regions mutated in the B.1.351 and B.1.1.7 variants were reportedly recognized by nearly half of the unique spike-specific TCRs. The 56-69-year group was small, and its depth increase did not reach significance, likely because of low power. Vaccine-associated CD4 TCRs spanned the whole spike protein, with dominant responses in regions 160-218 and 743-854. After two AZD1222 doses, spike-specific TCR breadth and depth were significantly higher than at day 0 and than in MenACWY recipients.

The CDR3 regions of human TCRbeta chains were analyzed by immunosequencing. As for how the authors treated the data: Repertoire TCRs were matched against a reference library of SARS-CoV-2-specific TCRs generated with the MIRA antigen-specificity platform. Breadth meant the fraction of unique TCRs that were SARS-CoV-2-associated, whereas depth meant the fraction of total T cells that were SARS-CoV-2-associated. Using the MIRA data, each spike-specific TCR was mapped to the spike region that the TCR reacts to and placed in a CD4 or CD8 class. Log10-transformed breadth and depth values were compared by one-way ANOVA with Sidak's multiple comparisons tests. TCRdb holds this immuneACCESS table with in-frame rearrangements only. Some clones are missing; in checked studies, unresolved V genes explain under half, and the rest has no known cause. That table furnishes V, J and clone size, whereas the DNA furnished D and trimming. This sample lists 150,000 or so clones; 75% to 90% were detected once. The ten largest make up 4.1% of the sample.

Read against the paper, the sample's time point label means: baseline before first vaccination. In light of the paper, this sample's treatment or condition label describes: meningococcal conjugate vaccine given as trial control. Samples from vaccinated people were obtained from the UK trials COV001 and COV002, which included a single-blind randomized controlled phase 2/3 trial of AZD1222 (ChAdOx1 nCoV-19) in healthy adults. For TCRbeta chain sequencing, PBMC samples from trial participants were taken at day 0 and at day 28 after the second dose. Of note for this clone: Which antigen it targets is not known. No much larger clone exists at a distance of one base, and base qualities are not known.

The sample in question was peripheral blood, obtained on day 0 of MenACWY control vaccination. The clonotype was recovered from an adult in good health.

The CDR3 is CASTRGPAGAGEQFF. The nucleotide sequence reads as follows: TGTGCCAGCACTCGAGGTCCAGCGGGGGCAGGTGAGCAGTTCTTC. The sequence joins TRBV2 to TRBJ2-1, with 8 central nucleotides matching TRBD2. The CDR1 and CDR2 encoded by the germline V gene are SNHLY and FYNNEI. From cysteine to phenylalanine, the CDR3 is 15 amino acids long. The CDR3 DNA has 45 bases and is translated from base 1. Compared with germline, V lacks 7 bases and J lacks 9 bases; bases without a gene match: 14.